A selection of T cell receptor beta chains follows, all from one sample in a study of Ad26.COV2.S vaccination and SARS-CoV-2 variants. Profiled with immunoSEQ multiplex PCR; TCRdb holds only in-frame clones, not every one. The data hold about 350,000 clones, with about nine tenths observed a single time. This material consisted of peripheral blood, taken in a trial of Ad26.COV2.S vaccine versus placebo. Receptors originate from a person between 18 and 65 years old who received the Ad26.COV2.S COVID-19 vaccine or a placebo. Each CDR3 is given with its conserved first and last residue. Each record gives: clone size, D gene, J gene, V gene, CDR3 protein, CDR3 DNA. The D gene is left open where the match is weak. Clone size, where shown, is once, few, many, or a class for clones that have expanded.

size: .; D: .; J: TRBJ2-7; V: TRBV29-1; CDR3: CSVEGGPGGEQYF; DNA: TGCAGCGTTGAAGGGGGGCCCGGGGGAGAGCAGTACTTC
size: .; D: TRBD2; J: TRBJ2-1; V: TRBV11-2; CDR3: CASSRTRGNEQFF; DNA: TGTGCCAGCAGCAGGACTAGGGGCAATGAGCAGTTCTTC
size: .; D: TRBD1; J: TRBJ2-1; V: TRBV6-5; CDR3: CASRGGTGNYNEQFF; DNA: TGTGCCAGCAGGGGCGGGACAGGGAATTACAATGAGCAGTTCTTC
size: .; D: .; J: TRBJ2-5; V: TRBV3-1/TRBV3-2; CDR3: CASSQNGETQYF; DNA: TGTGCCAGCAGCCAAAACGGCGAGACCCAGTACTTC
size: .; D: TRBD1; J: TRBJ1-4; V: TRBV15; CDR3: CATSREDRGLGKLFF; DNA: TGTGCCACCAGCAGAGAGGACAGGGGGCTGGGAAAACTGTTTTTT
size: .; D: .; J: TRBJ1-6; V: TRBV6-2/TRBV6-3; CDR3: CASSYSRNPGQSSYNSPLHF; DNA: TGTGCCAGCAGTTACTCGAGAAATCCAGGACAGAGCTCCTATAATTCACCCCTCCACTTT
size: .; D: .; J: TRBJ2-3; V: TRBV20-1; CDR3: CSAPDGVTQYF; DNA: TGCAGTGCCCCGGATGGGGTTACGCAGTATTTT
size: .; D: .; J: TRBJ2-7; V: TRBV6-5; CDR3: CASTEGGGDHYEQYF; DNA: TGTGCCAGCACCGAGGGAGGGGGGGATCACTACGAGCAGTACTTC
size: .; D: TRBD1; J: TRBJ2-7; V: TRBV12-3/TRBV12-4; CDR3: CASSRDSRYEQYF; DNA: TGTGCCAGCAGCCGGGACAGCCGCTACGAGCAGTACTTC
size: .; D: .; J: TRBJ1-4; V: TRBV5-4; CDR3: CASSLDQTGVKLFF; DNA: TGTGCCAGCAGCCTGGACCAGACAGGTGTAAAACTGTTTTTT
size: .; D: .; J: TRBJ2-7; V: TRBV7-2; CDR3: CASSTEGGVYEQYF; DNA: TGTGCCAGCAGCACCGAAGGGGGGGTCTACGAGCAGTACTTC
size: .; D: TRBD2; J: TRBJ2-1; V: TRBV3-1/TRBV3-2; CDR3: CASSPFFTSGATDEQFF; DNA: TGTGCCAGCAGCCCATTTTTCACTAGCGGGGCGACGGATGAGCAGTTCTTC
size: .; D: TRBD1; J: TRBJ1-4; V: TRBV19; CDR3: CASLDRGREEKLFF; DNA: TGTGCCAGTCTGGACAGGGGGCGAGAGGAAAAACTGTTTTTT
size: few; D: .; J: TRBJ1-1; V: TRBV2; CDR3: CASSGPEAFF; DNA: TGTGCCAGCAGTGGCCCTGAAGCTTTCTTT
size: .; D: .; J: TRBJ2-7; V: TRBV11-2; CDR3: CASSPSIEQYF; DNA: TGTGCCAGCAGCCCCTCCATCGAGCAGTACTTC
size: once; D: TRBD2; J: TRBJ2-1; V: TRBV6-2/TRBV6-3; CDR3: CASSFSLAGGNNEQFF; DNA: TGTGCCAGCAGTTTTTCGCTGGCGGGGGGGAACAATGAGCAGTTCTTC
size: .; D: .; J: TRBJ1-1; V: TRBV10-3; CDR3: CAISESTGNTEAFF; DNA: TGTGCCATCAGTGAGTCCACGGGAAACACTGAAGCTTTCTTT
size: .; D: .; J: TRBJ2-7; V: TRBV6-2/TRBV6-3; CDR3: CASSTYGGPSYEQYF; DNA: TGTGCCAGCAGTACCTACGGGGGGCCCTCCTACGAGCAGTACTTC
size: .; D: .; J: TRBJ2-7; V: TRBV7-8; CDR3: CASSLGQRGAYEQYF; DNA: TGTGCCAGCAGCTTAGGTCAGCGTGGTGCCTACGAGCAGTACTTC
size: .; D: .; J: TRBJ1-1; V: TRBV9; CDR3: CASSVVRASNTEAFF; DNA: TGTGCCAGCAGCGTAGTTCGGGCATCGAACACTGAAGCTTTCTTT
size: .; D: TRBD1; J: TRBJ2-3; V: TRBV19; CDR3: CASSTGQGAIDTQYF; DNA: TGTGCCAGTAGTACCGGACAGGGGGCCATAGATACGCAGTATTTT
size: .; D: .; J: TRBJ1-6; V: TRBV9; CDR3: CASSVEYSPLHF; DNA: TGTGCCAGCAGCGTAGAGTATTCACCCCTCCACTTT
size: .; D: .; J: TRBJ1-1; V: TRBV6-5; CDR3: CASSYRTSMNTEAFF; DNA: TGTGCCAGCAGTTACCGGACGTCGATGAACACTGAAGCTTTCTTT
size: .; D: .; J: TRBJ1-3; V: TRBV7-2; CDR3: CASSLGTYSGNTIYF; DNA: TGTGCCAGCAGCCTAGGGACCTACTCTGGAAACACCATATATTTT
size: .; D: TRBD1; J: TRBJ1-4; V: TRBV18; CDR3: CASSHTRDRQGEKLFF; DNA: TGTGCCAGCTCACATACCCGGGACAGGCAAGGAGAAAAACTGTTTTTT
size: .; D: .; J: TRBJ1-1; V: TRBV9; CDR3: CASSGGSEETEAFF; DNA: TGTGCCAGCAGCGGGGGGTCGGAGGAGACTGAAGCTTTCTTT
size: .; D: .; J: TRBJ2-3; V: TRBV6-2/TRBV6-3; CDR3: CASSYSPDTQYF; DNA: TGTGCCAGCAGTTACTCCCCAGATACGCAGTATTTT
size: .; D: TRBD1; J: TRBJ2-7; V: TRBV15; CDR3: CATSRDRTGGTGPYF; DNA: TGTGCCACCAGCAGAGATAGAACAGGGGGCACCGGTCCGTACTTC
size: .; D: .; J: TRBJ1-2; V: TRBV6-5; CDR3: CASTEGQLYGYTF; DNA: TGTGCCAGCACCGAGGGTCAGCTCTATGGCTACACCTTC
size: .; D: TRBD1; J: TRBJ1-1; V: TRBV7-2; CDR3: CASSSTGGNGEAFF; DNA: TGTGCCAGCAGCTCGACAGGGGGCAATGGTGAAGCTTTCTTT
size: .; D: .; J: TRBJ2-3; V: TRBV7-8; CDR3: CASSLHRDGPDTQYF; DNA: TGTGCCAGCAGCTTACACAGGGACGGTCCAGATACGCAGTATTTT
size: .; D: .; J: TRBJ2-7; V: TRBV4-1; CDR3: CASSQDFGGLYEQYF; DNA: TGCGCCAGCAGCCAAGATTTCGGGGGGCTGTACGAGCAGTACTTC
size: .; D: .; J: TRBJ2-3; V: TRBV27; CDR3: CASSPTGTAAGGTQYF; DNA: TGTGCCAGCAGTCCGACCGGGACTGCAGCCGGTGGTACGCAGTATTTT
size: .; D: .; J: TRBJ2-4; V: TRBV11-2; CDR3: CASSPGAAYIQYF; DNA: TGTGCCAGCAGCCCTGGGGCAGCATACATTCAGTACTTC
size: .; D: .; J: TRBJ2-7; V: TRBV15; CDR3: CATSPGLLRAYEQYF; DNA: TGTGCCACCAGCCCTGGGCTATTGAGGGCTTACGAGCAGTACTTC
size: .; D: .; J: TRBJ2-2; V: TRBV7-3; CDR3: CASSKDPNTGELFF; DNA: TGTGCCAGCAGTAAGGATCCGAACACCGGGGAGCTGTTTTTT
size: .; D: .; J: TRBJ2-1; V: TRBV4-2; CDR3: CASSQDPGESYNEQFF; DNA: TGTGCCAGCAGCCAAGATCCGGGGGAATCATACAATGAGCAGTTCTTC
size: once; D: TRBD2; J: TRBJ2-1; V: TRBV7-9; CDR3: CASSLSLGEGNEQFF; DNA: TGTGCCAGCAGCCTGAGCTTGGGGGAGGGCAATGAGCAGTTCTTC
size: .; D: TRBD2; J: TRBJ2-5; V: TRBV6-5; CDR3: CASSGLAGGETQYF; DNA: TGTGCCAGCAGCGGACTAGCGGGCGGTGAGACCCAGTACTTC
size: .; D: .; J: TRBJ1-2; V: TRBV7-9; CDR3: CASSYSRQAPGGYTF; DNA: TGTGCCAGCAGTTATTCCCGACAGGCTCCGGGAGGGTACACCTTC
size: .; D: .; J: TRBJ1-1; V: TRBV4-3; CDR3: CASSQAGRGRGLAEAFF; DNA: TGCGCCAGCAGCCAAGCTGGCAGGGGTAGGGGTTTGGCTGAAGCTTTCTTT
size: .; D: .; J: TRBJ1-6; V: TRBV4-3; CDR3: CASSQEAAGNNSPLHF; DNA: TGCGCCAGCAGCCAAGAGGCCGCGGGAAATAATTCACCCCTCCACTTT
size: .; D: TRBD2; J: TRBJ2-2; V: TRBV29-1; CDR3: CSVEVLRGGRTGELFF; DNA: TGCAGCGTTGAAGTCCTGCGGGGGGGCCGAACCGGGGAGCTGTTTTTT
size: .; D: .; J: TRBJ1-6; V: TRBV7-3; CDR3: CASSLQGRGSPLHF; DNA: TGTGCCAGCAGCTTACAGGGAAGAGGTTCACCCCTCCACTTT
size: .; D: .; J: TRBJ2-3; V: TRBV9; CDR3: CASSVEGGGTDTQYF; DNA: TGTGCCAGCAGCGTAGAAGGCGGGGGCACAGATACGCAGTATTTT
size: .; D: TRBD1; J: TRBJ1-5; V: TRBV30; CDR3: CAWSGGQRGQPQHF; DNA: TGTGCCTGGAGTGGGGGACAGAGGGGCCAGCCCCAGCATTTT
size: .; D: TRBD1; J: TRBJ2-5; V: TRBV6-1; CDR3: CASSETGVQETQYF; DNA: TGTGCCAGCAGTGAAACAGGGGTCCAAGAGACCCAGTACTTC
size: .; D: TRBD2; J: TRBJ2-1; V: TRBV7-3; CDR3: CASSLSAGGPNEQFF; DNA: TGTGCCAGCAGCTTATCAGCGGGGGGGCCAAATGAGCAGTTCTTC
size: .; D: TRBD1; J: TRBJ2-5; V: TRBV11-1; CDR3: CASSTRTGAETQYF; DNA: TGTGCCAGCAGCACCAGGACAGGGGCGGAGACCCAGTACTTC
size: once; D: .; J: TRBJ1-4; V: TRBV7-9; CDR3: CASSLLTSNEKLFF; DNA: TGTGCCAGCAGCTTACTCACCTCTAATGAAAAACTGTTTTTT
size: .; D: .; J: TRBJ2-7; V: TRBV5-1; CDR3: CASSLLDSAYEQYF; DNA: TGCGCCAGCAGCTTGTTGGACAGTGCCTACGAGCAGTACTTC
size: .; D: TRBD1; J: TRBJ2-1; V: TRBV27; CDR3: CASSPGTGNRPYNEQFF; DNA: TGTGCCAGCAGTCCAGGGACAGGGAATAGGCCATACAATGAGCAGTTCTTC